This TCR beta chain was identified in a study of blood T cell repertoires in COVID-19. Produced via immunoSEQ multiplex PCR; TCRdb's table is partial and in-frame only. The sample lists about 330,000 clones, around 90% occurring once. This CDR3 has 16 amino acids. The junction had 6 bases not matched to a gene; V was cut back by 4 bases and J by 0 bases. Germline loops: CDR1 MNHEY, CDR2 SMNVEV (reference sequence). The V and J genes are TRBV27 and TRBJ2-1; 7 bases are shared with TRBD1. The sequence was obtained from a young man who had recovered from COVID-19. The material sequenced was peripheral blood. Here the CDR3 DNA reads TGTGCCAGCAGTTCCCCTACAGGGGTCTCCTACAATGAGCAGTTCTTC. Protein sequence: CASSSPTGVSYNEQFF.